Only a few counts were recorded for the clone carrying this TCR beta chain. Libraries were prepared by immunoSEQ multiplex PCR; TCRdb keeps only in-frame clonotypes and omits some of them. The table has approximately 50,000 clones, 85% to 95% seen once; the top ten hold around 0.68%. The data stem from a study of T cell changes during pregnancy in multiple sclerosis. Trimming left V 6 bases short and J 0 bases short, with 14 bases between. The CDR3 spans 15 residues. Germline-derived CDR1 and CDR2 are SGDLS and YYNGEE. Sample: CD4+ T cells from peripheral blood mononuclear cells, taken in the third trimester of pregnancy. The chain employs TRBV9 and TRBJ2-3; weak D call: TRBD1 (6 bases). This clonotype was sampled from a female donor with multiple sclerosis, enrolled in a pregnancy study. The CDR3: CASNPQGLSTDTQYF. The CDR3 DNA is TGTGCCAGCAACCCACAGGGCCTAAGCACAGATACGCAGTATTTT. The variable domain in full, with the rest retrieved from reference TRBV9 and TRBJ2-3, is DSGVTQTPKHLITATGQRVTLRCSPRSGDLSVYWYQQSLDQGLQFLIQYYNGEERAKGNILERFSAQQFPDLHSELNLSSLELGDSALYFCASNPQGLSTDTQYFGPGTRLTVL.